The T cell receptor (beta chain) under discussion was sequenced for a study of T cells in Graves' hyperthyroidism and ophthalmopathy. TCR beta CDR3 region amplification was performed from RNA transcripts. TCR CDR3 underwent first-round RT-PCR with the HTBI primer set. In TCRdb, the multiplex PCR reads were re-called with MiXCR into one record per CDR3 protein. Of about 250,000 distinct CDR3 sequences listed, 24% are singletons. At least ten counts were recorded for this clonotype. Germline V gene sequence: CDR1 MNHNS, CDR2 SASEGT. V was clipped by 6 bases and J by 4 bases, with 21 bases between them. This CDR3 comprises 16 residues. Any patient presenting with uncontrolled infection, other autoimmune disease, pregnancy or lactation was left out.

Material: blood. This TCR was recovered from a woman between 40 and 50 years old with Graves' ophthalmopathy. V usage is TRBV6-1 and J usage is TRBJ1-1; D possibly corresponds to TRBD1 (5 bases). The CDR3 DNA follows: TGTGCCAGCAGCGACAACACCGGGGCAACTCTCACTGAAGCTTTCTTT. Its protein product is CASSDNTGATLTEAFF.